The T cell receptor beta chain described here comes from a study of shared clonotypes between healthy human individuals. The CDR3 consists of 15 residues. Trimming took 2 bases from V and 3 from J; bases not matched to a gene: 5. Profiled with immunoSEQ multiplex PCR; TCRdb holds only in-frame clones, not every one. The table has a few million clones, 80% to 95% seen once. This clonotype was sampled from a man aged 18-30 years in good health. Some clones in this sample may be carry-over from other donors' samples. The sequencing sample was made of naive CD4+ T cells from PBMCs. Subset in this sample: CD45RA+ positively selected. V is TRBV23-1 and J is TRBJ2-3; 7 positions match TRBD1. TRBV23-1 is marked as an open reading frame, function uncertain. The CDR3, as DNA: TGCGCCAGCAGTCAACTTCGACAGGGAACAGATACGCAGTATTTT. Protein product: CASSQLRQGTDTQYF.